These 25 T cell receptor beta chains came from one sample sequenced in a study of T cells after yellow fever vaccination. TCRdb ran MiXCR on the 5' RACE reads and lists one entry per CDR3 protein. This table has 200,000 to 250,000 distinct CDR3 sequences, 6.9% appearing once. This material consisted of CD4+ T cells sorted from PBMCs, taken 15 days after the yellow fever booster vaccination. The receptor set was obtained from a man aged 30 to 45 who received the YFV17D yellow fever vaccine.

The rearrangement uses TRBV7-8 and TRBJ2-5; D possibly corresponds to TRBD2 (6 bases). The ends were cut back, 7 bases at V and 0 bases at J, with 21 bases in the middle. The CDR3 totals 17 residues. Germline CDR1 and CDR2: SGHVS and FQNEAQ. CDR3 loop: CASTARRGRLYQETQYF. The CDR3, as DNA: TGTGCCAGCACCGCCCGGAGGGGCAGACTGTACCAAGAGACCCAGTACTTC.

To note about this clonotype: The junction does not match germline at one end; this may be a read error. This chain links TRBV6-5 with TRBJ2-5, with 9 positions matching TRBD1. Germline V gives CDR1 MNHEY, CDR2 SVGAGI. This CDR3 is 12 amino acids long. The CDR3, as DNA: TGTGCCAGCAGCTCAACCGGGACAGGGATCCTCTTC. Its protein is CASSSTGTGILF.

This clonotype was detected a few times. V usage is TRBV20-1 and J usage is TRBJ2-5, with no clear D. V was pared by 3 bases and J by 0 bases, with 8 bases between. Germline loops: CDR1 DFQATT, CDR2 SNEGSKA (reference sequence). CDR3 size: 13 residues. Here the CDR3 DNA reads TGCAGTGCTAGTGGATCAGACCAAGAGACCCAGTACTTC. It specifies CSASGSDQETQYF.

This clonotype was counted many times. CDR3 sequence: CASSLNSRMNTEAFF. The CDR3 DNA reads TGTGCCAGCAGCCTAAACTCTAGAATGAACACTGAAGCTTTCTTT. V is TRBV16 and J is TRBJ1-1; no clear D. This CDR3 spans 15 amino acids. Trimming took off 4 bases at V and 0 bases at J, with 12 bases between the two ends. Germline V gene sequence: CDR1 KGHSY, CDR2 FQNENV.

This clonotype was observed at least ten times. The chain is built from TRBV20-1 and TRBJ1-6; D remains unclear. Trimming cost V 2 bases and J 5 bases, with 10 bases left between them. Germline values: CDR1 DFQATT, CDR2 SNEGSKA (reference sequence). The CDR3 spans 14 residues. The CDR3: CSARMAGNNSPLHF. CDR3 nucleotides: TGCAGTGCTAGAATGGCGGGGAATAATTCACCCCTCCACTTT.

The sample holds many counts of this clonotype. J is TRBJ2-5 and V is TRBV7-2; D is unclear. The CDR3 consists of 11 residues. In germline, CDR1 is SGHTA, CDR2 FQGNSA. V lost 3 bases and J lost 4, with 3 bases in between. The DNA of the CDR3 is TGTGCCAGCAGCTTCTTAGAGACCCAGTACTTC. Translation gives CASSFLETQYF.

This clonotype was found a few times. V usage is TRBV7-2 and J usage is TRBJ1-2; 9 bases are shared with TRBD1. The V gene end was trimmed by 1 base and the J gene end by 6 bases; junction bases not matched to a gene: 6. The CDR3 sequence is 15 residues long. Germline CDR1 reads SGHTA; CDR2 reads FQGNSA. The CDR3 here is CASSLGAGQGNGYTF. Here the CDR3 DNA reads TGTGCCAGCAGCTTAGGGGCGGGACAGGGAAATGGCTACACCTTC.

This clonotype was picked up many times. The rearrangement links TRBV10-3 to TRBJ2-2; possibly TRBD1 for D (5 bases). The CDR3 totals 15 residues. CDR1 is ENHRY, CDR2 SYGVKD, per germline. V was shortened by 3 bases and J by 2 bases, with 10 bases between the two germline ends. The CDR3 sequence: CAISDPRTNTGELFF. CDR3 bases: TGTGCCATCAGTGATCCCAGGACAAACACCGGGGAGCTGTTTTTT.

At least ten counts were recorded for this clonotype. The chain combines TRBV19 with TRBJ2-7; D is possibly TRBD1 or TRBD2 (5 bases each). Trimming stripped 0 bases from V and 5 bases from J, with 8 bases between. Looked up from germline, CDR1 is LNHDA and CDR2 is SQIVND (reference sequence). CDR3 length: 13 amino acids. For the CDR3, the DNA is TGTGCCAGTAGTATAGAGAGGGGCAACGAGCAGTACTTC. Translation: CASSIERGNEQYF.

This sequence joins TRBV29-1 and TRBJ1-1; a possible D gene is TRBD1 (5 bases). Germline-derived CDR1 and CDR2 are SQVTM and ANQGSEA. Trimming took off 7 bases at V and 1 base at J, with 13 bases between the two ends. This CDR3 contains 13 residues. In nucleotides, the CDR3 is TGCAGCGGGGTGGGGGAGAGGAACACTGAAGCTTTCTTT. Translated, it gives CSGVGERNTEAFF.

At least ten counts were recorded for this clonotype. The J gene is TRBJ2-7, the V gene TRBV10-3; 8 bases are shared with TRBD1. Per the germline V gene, CDR1 is ENHRY and CDR2 is SYGVKD. The trim removed 3 bases at V and 3 bases at J, leaving 7 bases unmatched. CDR3 length equals 15 residues. CDR3 sequence: CAISDRQGSNYEQYF. CDR3 bases: TGTGCCATCAGTGACAGACAGGGGTCCAACTACGAGCAGTACTTC.

This clonotype was seen many times. The chain has TRBV7-2 and TRBJ1-4, with 7 nucleotides matching TRBD1. This CDR3 is built from 13 residues. Germline values: CDR1 SGHTA, CDR2 FQGNSA. After removal of 5 bases from V and 8 bases from J, the junction contained 5 bases not matched to a gene. The chain's CDR3 is CASSDVQGEKLFF. The CDR3 coding sequence is TGTGCCAGCAGCGATGTACAGGGGGAAAAACTGTTTTTT.

This clonotype has only a few counts. The genes are TRBV27 and TRBJ1-4; 9 bases are a match to TRBD1. CDR3 length: 15 amino acids. Germline trimming cut 3 bases from V and 6 bases from J; bases unmatched to any gene: 5. CDR1 MNHEY and CDR2 SMNVEV come from the germline V gene (reference sequence). The CDR3 here is CASSFTGQGDEKLFF. CDR3 in DNA: TGTGCCAGCAGTTTCACGGGACAGGGCGATGAAAAACTGTTTTTT. The full variable domain, its missing parts supplied by reference TRBV27 and TRBJ1-4, is EAQVTQNPRYLITVTGKKLTVTCSQNMNHEYMSWYRQDPGLGLRQIYYSMNVEVTDKGDVPEGYKVSRKEKRNFPLILESPSPNQTSLYFCASSFTGQGDEKLFFGSGTQLSVL.

The CDR3 region is CASSSRLAGPYEQYF. CDR3 nucleotides: TGTGCCAGCAGCTCCAGACTAGCGGGCCCCTACGAGCAGTACTTC. V gene TRBV11-2 combines with J gene TRBJ2-7; TRBD2 agrees at 10 bases. The CDR3 covers 15 residues. Germline CDR1 reads SGHAT; CDR2 reads FQNNGV. V lost 4 bases, J lost 2 bases, and 5 bases stayed unmatched.

This clonotype was picked up a small number of times. The chain is built from TRBV6-2 or TRBV6-3 and TRBJ1-1, with D perhaps TRBD1 (6 bases). The CDR3 is made up of 13 amino acids. The ends were cut back, 6 bases at V and 11 bases at J, with 19 bases in the middle. CDR1 and CDR2 (germline): MNHEY, SVGEGT. The CDR3 DNA reads as TGTGCCAGCAGCGTAATGACAGGTCTCACGGCTTTCTTT. Translating gives CASSVMTGLTAFF.

There are many counts of this clonotype. The chain joins TRBV6-2 or TRBV6-3 to TRBJ1-1; unclear D gene. The CDR3 is 14 residues long. V was pared by 0 bases and J by 4 bases, with 9 bases between. CDR1 is MNHEY and CDR2 is SVGEGT in the germline V gene. This CDR3 is CASSYSRKGTEAFF. The CDR3 bases are TGTGCCAGCAGTTACTCCAGGAAGGGCACTGAAGCTTTCTTT.

This clonotype was counted a few times. This CDR3 is CSVVVGGWNTEAFF. The DNA for the CDR3 is TGCAGCGTTGTAGTAGGAGGGTGGAACACTGAAGCTTTCTTT. The chain combines TRBV29-1 with TRBJ1-1; D remains ambiguous. This CDR3 is built from 14 residues. Germline V CDR1 and CDR2: SQVTM, ANQGSEA. The germline V and J ends were trimmed by 4 bases and 1 base, with 13 bases remaining between them.

This clonotype was counted between two and nine times. The chain links TRBV20-1 to TRBJ2-3, with 8 bases aligning to TRBD2. Looked up from germline, CDR1 is DFQATT and CDR2 is SNEGSKA (reference sequence). V dropped 6 bases and J dropped 3; count of bases not matched to a gene: 11. This CDR3 is built from 15 residues. The CDR3 reads CSAPPGAGGTDTQYF. DNA for the CDR3: TGCAGTGCCCCCCCGGGGGCGGGAGGAACAGATACGCAGTATTTT.

The chain links TRBV20-1 to TRBJ1-1; D remains ambiguous. Germline lookup yields CDR1 DFQATT and CDR2 SNEGSKA (reference sequence). The CDR3 loop spans 14 amino acids. V was pared by 5 bases and J by 0 bases, with 13 bases between. The CDR3 nucleotides are TGCAGTGCTCGTGGACGGCGATTGAACACTGAAGCTTTCTTT. Translating it yields CSARGRRLNTEAFF.

Comment on this clonotype: A much larger clonotype is one base distant, so this may be a read error. The J gene is TRBJ2-1, the V gene TRBV20-1; D is possibly TRBD1 or TRBD2 (6 bases each). Germline V gene sequence: CDR1 DFQATT, CDR2 SNEGSKA (reference sequence). The CDR3 spans 17 residues. DNA for the CDR3: TGCCGTGCTAGAGATATTTTTACAGGGAGGTCCTACAATGAGCAGTTCTTC. Translation gives CRARDIFTGRSYNEQFF.

A few counts support this clonotype. V and J are TRBV7-3 and TRBJ2-2; TRBD2 agrees at 7 bases. With 5 bases clipped from V and 8 bases from J, the junction kept 8 bases outside the gene matches. There are 14 residues in the CDR3. Germline-derived CDR1 and CDR2 are SGHTA and FQGTGA. The CDR3 coding sequence is TGTGCCAGCAGCCAAACAGCGGGAAAGGGGGAGCTGTTTTTT. Translation gives CASSQTAGKGELFF.

V gene TRBV6-1 combines with J gene TRBJ2-1, with unresolved D. Trimming took off 5 bases at V and 0 bases at J, with 14 bases between the two ends. Germline V gene lookup returns CDR1 MNHNS and CDR2 SASEGT. This CDR3 has 16 amino acids. The CDR3 DNA follows: TGTGCCAGCAGTAGTCTGGGGATGAGCTCCTACAATGAGCAGTTCTTC. Its translation is CASSSLGMSSYNEQFF.

The chain recombines TRBV7-8 with TRBJ2-3; tentatively, D is TRBD2 (6 bases). Per the germline V gene, CDR1 is SGHVS and CDR2 is FQNEAQ. V dropped 5 bases and J dropped 2 bases, with 17 bases sitting between them. This CDR3 has 16 amino acids. In DNA, the CDR3 is TGTGCCAGCAGCCAGGTCGGGCGGAGGGACACAGATACGCAGTATTTT. Amino acid sequence: CASSQVGRRDTDTQYF.

At least ten counts were recorded for this clonotype. The CDR3, as DNA: TGTGCCAGCAGCCCAAGGACGGCTAAAACCTACAATGAGCAGTTCTTC. This sequence encodes CASSPRTAKTYNEQFF. V and J are TRBV11-2 and TRBJ2-1; D is uncertain. V lost 5 bases and J 2 bases, leaving 16 bases between the germline ends. Germline CDR1 and CDR2: SGHAT and FQNNGV. The CDR3 covers 16 residues. The whole variable domain, filled in from reference TRBV11-2 and TRBJ2-1, reads EAGVAQSPRYKIIEKRQSVAFWCNPISGHATLYWYQQILGQGPKLLIQFQNNGVVDDSQLPKDRFSAERLKGVDSTLKIQPAKLEDSAVYLCASSPRTAKTYNEQFFGPGTRLTVL.

This clonotype was counted at least ten times. The chain links TRBV3-1 to TRBJ2-1, with 10 bases fitting TRBD2. The CDR3 extends over 15 amino acids. V dropped 1 base and J dropped 8; count of bases not matched to a gene: 5. Per the germline V gene, CDR1 is LGHDT and CDR2 is YNNKEL (reference sequence). The CDR3 here is CASSQVSSGRYEQFF. CDR3 DNA sequence: TGTGCCAGCAGCCAAGTGTCTAGCGGGAGATATGAGCAGTTCTTC.